This T cell receptor beta chain was sequenced for a study of blood T cell repertoires in COVID-19. Study overall: The United States, Italy and Spain were the sources of the acute and convalescent COVID-19 samples. Nucleic acid was either cDNA or gDNA, and it came from T cells, B-cell-depleted T cells, or PBMCs.

This clone was recorded once. Methods used by the authors: Estimates of nucleated cell counts were drawn from the amplification of reference gene primers. Sequenced by immunoSEQ multiplex PCR; TCRdb stores in-frame clones only, minus some. V and J calls and clone size are as listed in that table; D and trimming were resolved from the DNA. The sample contains about 190,000 clones, about 81% of which appear only once. This CDR3 is 11 amino acids long. The V end lost 3 bases, the J end lost 1 base, and 2 bases lay between the germline ends. Germline V gene lookup returns CDR1 DFQATT and CDR2 SNEGSKA (reference sequence).

The sequencing input was peripheral blood. This chain links TRBV20-1 with TRBJ2-3, with unresolved D. This TCR was sampled from a man younger than 40 with active or convalescent COVID-19. The DNA for the CDR3 is TGCAGTGCTAGCGGCACAGATACGCAGTATTTT. Translation gives CSASGTDTQYF.